This T cell receptor beta chain stems from a study of Graves' ophthalmopathy and Graves' hyperthyroidism. The wider study: Peripheral blood was gathered at first diagnosis, ahead of any treatment whatsoever. Study conclusions and caveats: The blood repertoire also included most expanded thyroid clonotypes above 0.001 frequency.

CDR1 and CDR2 (germline): MNHEY, SVGEGT. J lost 2 bases, V lost 6 bases, and 8 bases had no gene match. The CDR3 has 15 amino acids. RNA transcripts provided the template for amplifying TCR beta CDR3 regions. Investigators did first-round RT-PCR with HTBI primers, then second-round multiplex PCR. Via MiXCR, TCRdb re-called the multiplex PCR reads, giving one row per CDR3 protein. The top ten hold about 7.3% of the sample, which has roughly 380,000 distinct CDR3 sequences, about 16% seen once. This clonotype occurred many times. Its antigen remains unknown. The authors enrolled newly diagnosed hyperthyroidism patients aged 18 to 65 with under 2 months' duration. As the starting material, roughly 9.8 ml of fresh peripheral blood yielded the PBMCs.

The source material was peripheral blood. This chain links TRBV6-2 or TRBV6-3 with TRBJ2-5; 8 bases match TRBD1. The clonotype was recovered from a woman aged 18-29 years with stable Graves' hyperthyroidism. The CDR3, as DNA: TGTGCCAGCAGCTCCACCGGGACAGGACAAGAGACCCAGTACTTC. Residues: CASSSTGTGQETQYF.